The rows below give T cell receptor beta chains drawn from one sample of a study of T cells in localized non-small cell lung cancer. The method was immunoSEQ multiplex PCR; TCRdb's version includes in-frame clones alone and lacks a portion of them. The sample holds tens of thousands of clones, roughly 90% seen once. This specimen was peripheral blood, taken before any cancer treatment. These receptors came from a woman aged 40 to 75 with stage I lung adenocarcinoma. The CDR3 runs from the conserved cysteine through the conserved F or W. The D gene is left open where the match is weak. Size is stated for part of the rows, as once, few or many counts, or as a class when the clone is expanded.

>once|TRBD1|TRBJ2-2|TRBV4-2
TGTGCCAGCAGCTTTGGGACAGTAGTTACCGGGGAGCTGTTTTTT
CASSFGTVVTGELFF
>NA|TRBD2|TRBJ2-5|TRBV4-3
TGCGCCAGCAGCCAGTTGACTAGCGGCCAAGAGACCCAGTACTTC
CASSQLTSGQETQYF
>NA|NA|TRBJ1-1|TRBV6-5
TGTGCCAGCAGCGGAGAAGGGGTCCCTGAAGCTTTCTTT
CASSGEGVPEAFF
>NA|NA|TRBJ2-7|TRBV6-5
TGTGCCAGCAGCCTTCAGCACTCCTACGAGCAGTACTTC
CASSLQHSYEQYF
>NA|NA|TRBJ2-1|TRBV29-1
TGCAGCGTTCCCGATCCAGGGCTAGCCAGGTACAATGAGCAGTTCTTC
CSVPDPGLARYNEQFF
>NA|TRBD2|TRBJ2-4|TRBV7-2
TGTGCCAGCAGCTTAGCGCCTACTAGCGGGGGCCTTCTAGCCAAAAACATTCAGTACTTC
CASSLAPTSGGLLAKNIQYF
>NA|TRBD1|TRBJ2-3|TRBV7-9
TGTGCCAGCAGCCCGGGACAGGGGGCACGGACAGATACGCAGTATTTT
CASSPGQGARTDTQYF
>few|NA|TRBJ1-5|TRBV10-1
TGCGCCAAAAGGGGCGAGTGGGGCAATCAGCCCCAGCATTTT
CAKRGEWGNQPQHF
>NA|NA|TRBJ1-2|TRBV28
TGTGCCAGCAGCTTGACATCCAGAGGGGGTGCCGCTAGATTGTTTAAGGAGGGCTACACCTTC
CASSLTSRGGAARLFKEGYTF
>NA|NA|TRBJ1-2|TRBV2
TGTGCCAGCAGTGGGGCGGGGGGCAACTATGGCTACACCTTC
CASSGAGGNYGYTF
>NA|TRBD2|TRBJ2-1|TRBV19
TGTGCCAGTACCACCACGGGGGGGCTATACAATGAGCAGTTCTTC
CASTTTGGLYNEQFF
>NA|TRBD2|TRBJ2-3|TRBV7-6
TGTGCCAGCAGCTTAGGTGCGGGGGGCGGCACAGATACGCAGTATTTT
CASSLGAGGGTDTQYF
>NA|NA|TRBJ1-4|TRBV27
TGTGCCAGCAGTTTATCTCCAGTTCGGGAAAAACTGTTTTTT
CASSLSPVREKLFF
>NA|NA|TRBJ2-2|TRBV4-3
TGCGCCAGCAGCCAAGTATCGCGAGGCACCGGGGAGCTGTTTTTT
CASSQVSRGTGELFF
>NA|NA|TRBJ1-4|TRBV6-5
TGTGCCAGCAGTTACTCGAGAGGGCGCAATGAAAAACTGTTTTTT
CASSYSRGRNEKLFF
>NA|TRBD2|TRBJ2-1|TRBV7-2
TGTGCCAGCAGCTTAACGAGCGGGGGCTTAGTCGAGCAGTTCTTC
CASSLTSGGLVEQFF
>few|TRBD1|TRBJ1-5|TRBV19
TGTGCCAGTAGACGAACAGGGGTAAGCAATCAGCCCCAGCATTTT
CASRRTGVSNQPQHF
>NA|NA|TRBJ2-7|TRBV28
TGTGCCAGCGACCCCAGGCAGGGGCGGTACGAGCAGTACTTC
CASDPRQGRYEQYF
>NA|TRBD1|TRBJ1-6|TRBV5-1
TGCGCCAGCAGCAAGGGACAGGGGGTTTCACCCCTCCACTTT
CASSKGQGVSPLHF
>NA|TRBD1|TRBJ2-7|TRBV25-1
TGTGCCAGCAGTGGGACAGGGCACCACGAGCAGTACTTC
CASSGTGHHEQYF
>NA|NA|TRBJ1-2|TRBV6-1
TGTGCCAGCAGTGACATTTATGGGCAAGGCTACACCTTC
CASSDIYGQGYTF
>once|NA|TRBJ1-2|TRBV7-9
TGTGCCAGCAGCTTAGACGGTAACTATGGCTACACCTTC
CASSLDGNYGYTF
>NA|TRBD1|TRBJ2-1|TRBV30
TGTGCCTGCGACTCGACAGGGGGCTCCTACAATGAGCAGTTCTTC
CACDSTGGSYNEQFF
>NA|NA|TRBJ2-5|TRBV27
TGTGCCAGCAGTTTGTTGGGACGGTCGGAGACCCAGTACTTC
CASSLLGRSETQYF
>NA|NA|TRBJ2-4|TRBV7-2
TGTGCCAGCAGCTACGGGCAAATAAACATTCAGTACTTC
CASSYGQINIQYF
>NA|TRBD2|TRBJ2-3|TRBV15
TGTGCCACCAGCAAGGGGCCTCCTAGCGGGGGGGCCTTAGATACGCAGTATTTT
CATSKGPPSGGALDTQYF
>NA|TRBD1|TRBJ1-4|TRBV9
TGTGCCAGCAGCGTTTCGGACAGGGTTAATGAAAAACTGTTTTTT
CASSVSDRVNEKLFF
>NA|NA|TRBJ2-6|TRBV27
TGTGCCAGCAGTCGAGGGTGGCAGAACTCTGGGGCCAACGTCCTGACTTTC
CASSRGWQNSGANVLTF
>NA|NA|TRBJ2-3|TRBV7-2
TGTGCCAGCAGCCGGACTATCAACACAGATACGCAGTATTTT
CASSRTINTDTQYF
>NA|NA|TRBJ2-7|TRBV4-3
TGCGCCAGCAGCCAAGGTTGGGACGGGTCCTACGAGCAGTACTTC
CASSQGWDGSYEQYF
>NA|NA|TRBJ1-2|TRBV14
TGTGCCAGCAGCCTGGACACGGGCTATGGCTACACCTTC
CASSLDTGYGYTF
>few|NA|TRBJ1-2|TRBV7-9
TGTGCCAGCAGCCGACCAGAGGTCTACTATGGCTACACCTTC
CASSRPEVYYGYTF
>NA|NA|TRBJ1-2|TRBV4-2
TGTGCCAGCAGCCAAGACGTCCAGGACTATGGCTACACCTTC
CASSQDVQDYGYTF
>NA|NA|TRBJ2-1|TRBV12-5
TGTGCTAGTGGTCCGGGACACAATGAGCAGTTCTTC
CASGPGHNEQFF
>NA|NA|TRBJ1-2|TRBV7-8
TGTGCCAGCAGCTCAGGGCAGTGGGGTTCTAACTATGGCTACACCTTC
CASSSGQWGSNYGYTF
>NA|TRBD1|TRBJ1-1|TRBV4-2
TGTGCCAGCAGCCAACTCCAGGGGGGATTACTCATGAACACTGAAGCTTTCTTT
CASSQLQGGLLMNTEAFF
>NA|NA|TRBJ2-2|TRBV30
TGTGCCTGGAGTGTACCGGGGGACACCGGGGAGCTGTTTTTT
CAWSVPGDTGELFF
>NA|NA|TRBJ2-5|TRBV19
TGTGCCAGTAGTATTATAGGGGCAGGGGCTGAGACCCAGTACTTC
CASSIIGAGAETQYF
>NA|TRBD1|TRBJ2-5|TRBV7-6
TGTGCCAGCAGCCAACCCGGGACAGGTCAAGAGACCCAGTACTTC
CASSQPGTGQETQYF
>few|NA|TRBJ1-6|TRBV6-1
TGTGCCAGCAGACCTAGGAATCCGAATTCACCCCTCCACTTT
CASRPRNPNSPLHF
>NA|NA|TRBJ1-3|TRBV2
TGTGCCAGCAGTGAAGCAAGGACAGCTAACACCATATATTTT
CASSEARTANTIYF
>NA|NA|TRBJ2-3|TRBV4-3
TGCGCCAGCAGCGGAAGCGCGACCTCTAGCACAGATACGCAGTATTTT
CASSGSATSSTDTQYF
>NA|NA|TRBJ1-1|TRBV19
TGTGCCAGTAGTAAAAGCACAGGGAGGACTGAAGCTTTCTTT
CASSKSTGRTEAFF
>NA|TRBD1|TRBJ2-3|TRBV19
TGTGCCAGTAGCCCGTCCTATCCGGGACAGCGCACAGATACGCAGTATTTT
CASSPSYPGQRTDTQYF
>NA|NA|TRBJ1-5|TRBV30
TGTGCCTGGAGTGTCGTAGGGGCGCGGAGCAATCAGCCCCAGCATTTT
CAWSVVGARSNQPQHF
>NA|TRBD1|TRBJ2-4|TRBV6-6
TGTGCCAGCAGTTACAGGGACAGGGCGGGCATTCAGTACTTC
CASSYRDRAGIQYF
>NA|NA|TRBJ1-1|TRBV6-6
TGTGCCAGCAGTCAGCGGGGGGGGCGTTACGCTGAAGCTTTCTTT
CASSQRGGRYAEAFF